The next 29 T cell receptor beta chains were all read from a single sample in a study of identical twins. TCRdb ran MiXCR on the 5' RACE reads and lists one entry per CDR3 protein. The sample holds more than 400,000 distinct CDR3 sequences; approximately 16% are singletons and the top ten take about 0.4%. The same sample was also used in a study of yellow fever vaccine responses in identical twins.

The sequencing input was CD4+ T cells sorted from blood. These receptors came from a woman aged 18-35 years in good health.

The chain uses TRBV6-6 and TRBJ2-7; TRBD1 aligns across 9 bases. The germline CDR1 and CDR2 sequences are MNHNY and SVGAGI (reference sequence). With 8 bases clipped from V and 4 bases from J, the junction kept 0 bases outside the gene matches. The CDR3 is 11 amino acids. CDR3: CASGQGYEQYV. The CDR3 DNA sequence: TGTGCCAGCGGACAGGGGTACGAGCAGTACGTC.

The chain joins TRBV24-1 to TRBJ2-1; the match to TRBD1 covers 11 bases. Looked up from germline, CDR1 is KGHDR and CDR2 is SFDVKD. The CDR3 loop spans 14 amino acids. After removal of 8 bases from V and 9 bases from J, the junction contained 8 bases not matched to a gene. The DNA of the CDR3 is TGTGCCACCAACCCGGGACAGGGGGTCGTTGAGCAGTTCTTC. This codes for CATNPGQGVVEQFF.

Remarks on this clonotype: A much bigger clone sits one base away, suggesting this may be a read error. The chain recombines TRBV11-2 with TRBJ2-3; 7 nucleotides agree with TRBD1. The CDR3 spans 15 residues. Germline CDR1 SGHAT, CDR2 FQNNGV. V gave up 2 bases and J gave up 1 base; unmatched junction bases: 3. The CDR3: CASSLTTGGTDTQYF. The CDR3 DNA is TGTGCCAGCAGCTTAACTACAGGGGGCACAGATACGCAGTATTTT.

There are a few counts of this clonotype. The CDR3 loop is CASGGTGNTGELFF. In nucleotides, the CDR3 is TGCGCCAGCGGGGGGACAGGGAATACCGGGGAGCTGTTTTTT. The rearrangement links TRBV10-2 to TRBJ2-2; 9 bases agree with TRBD1. The CDR3 contains 14 residues. V trimming: 8 bases; J trimming: 5 bases; junction bases outside the gene matches: 6. Germline lookup yields CDR1 WSHSY and CDR2 SAAADI.

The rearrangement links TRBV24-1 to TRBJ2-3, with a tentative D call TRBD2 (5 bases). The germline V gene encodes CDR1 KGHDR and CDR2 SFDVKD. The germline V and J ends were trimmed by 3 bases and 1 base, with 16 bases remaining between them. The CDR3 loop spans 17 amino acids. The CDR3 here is CATSDPEGRSGTDTQYF. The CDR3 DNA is TGTGCCACCAGTGATCCTGAGGGTAGGTCGGGCACAGATACGCAGTATTTT.

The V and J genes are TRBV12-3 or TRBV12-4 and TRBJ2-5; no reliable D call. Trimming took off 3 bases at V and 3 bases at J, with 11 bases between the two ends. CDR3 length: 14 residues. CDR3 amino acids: CASSFSMGKETQYF. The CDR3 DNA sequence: TGTGCCAGCAGTTTTTCCATGGGGAAAGAGACCCAGTACTTC.

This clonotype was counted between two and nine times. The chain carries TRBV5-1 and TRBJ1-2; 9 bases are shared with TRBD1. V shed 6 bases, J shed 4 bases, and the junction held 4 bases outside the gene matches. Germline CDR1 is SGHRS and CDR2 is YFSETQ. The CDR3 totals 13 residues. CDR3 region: CASTQTGGYGYTF. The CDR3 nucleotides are TGCGCCAGCACCCAGACAGGGGGCTATGGCTACACCTTC.

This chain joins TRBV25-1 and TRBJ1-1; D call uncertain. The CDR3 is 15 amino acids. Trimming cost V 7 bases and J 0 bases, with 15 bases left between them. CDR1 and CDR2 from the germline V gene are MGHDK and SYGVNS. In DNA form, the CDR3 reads TGTGCCAGCACCCCCCTTACCAGCATGAACACTGAAGCTTTCTTT. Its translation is CASTPLTSMNTEAFF.

The CDR3 sequence is CASSLTLLETQYF. DNA for the CDR3: TGCGCCAGCAGCTTAACTCTTCTGGAGACCCAGTACTTC. The V and J genes are TRBV5-1 and TRBJ2-5, with D uncertain. CDR3 size: 13 residues. The germline V gene encodes CDR1 SGHRS and CDR2 YFSETQ. Trimming stripped 2 bases from V and 5 bases from J, with 10 bases between.

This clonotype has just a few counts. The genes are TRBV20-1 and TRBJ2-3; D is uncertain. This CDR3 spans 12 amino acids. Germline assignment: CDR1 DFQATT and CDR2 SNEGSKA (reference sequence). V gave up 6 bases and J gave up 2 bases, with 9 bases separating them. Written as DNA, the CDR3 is TGCAGTGCCCCGACCTACACAGATACGCAGTATTTT. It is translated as CSAPTYTDTQYF.

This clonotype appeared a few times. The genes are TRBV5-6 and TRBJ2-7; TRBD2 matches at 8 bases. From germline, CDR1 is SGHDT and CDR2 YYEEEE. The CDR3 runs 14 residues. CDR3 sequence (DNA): TGTGCCAGCAGCTTGTCTTCGGTGGGTAGCGGGGTGGACGTC. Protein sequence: CASSLSSVGSGVDV.

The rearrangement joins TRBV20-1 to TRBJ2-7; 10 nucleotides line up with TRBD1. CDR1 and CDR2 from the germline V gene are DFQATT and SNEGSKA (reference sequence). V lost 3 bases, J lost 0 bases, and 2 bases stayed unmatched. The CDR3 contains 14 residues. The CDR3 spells CSASRDRGSYEQYF. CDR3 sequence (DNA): TGCAGTGCTAGTAGGGACAGGGGCTCCTACGAGCAGTACTTC.

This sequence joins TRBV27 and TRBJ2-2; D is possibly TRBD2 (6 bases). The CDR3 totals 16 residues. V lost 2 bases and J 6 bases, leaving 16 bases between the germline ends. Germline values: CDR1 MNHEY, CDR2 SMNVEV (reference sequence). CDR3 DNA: TGTGCCAGCAGTTTACTTGGGGGGTCGTCTTCCGGGGAGCTGTTTTTT. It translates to CASSLLGGSSSGELFF.

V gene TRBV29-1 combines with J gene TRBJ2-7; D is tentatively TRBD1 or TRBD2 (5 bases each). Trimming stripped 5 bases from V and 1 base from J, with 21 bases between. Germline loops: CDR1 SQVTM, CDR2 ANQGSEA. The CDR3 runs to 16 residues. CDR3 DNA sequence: TGCAGCGTTATTGCCGGGGCGACAGCAGTTTCCTACGAGCAGTACTTC. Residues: CSVIAGATAVSYEQYF.

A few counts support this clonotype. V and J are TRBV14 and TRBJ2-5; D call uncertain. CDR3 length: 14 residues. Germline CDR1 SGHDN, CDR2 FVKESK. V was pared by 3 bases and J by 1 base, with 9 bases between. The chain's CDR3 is CASSHQPTQETQYF. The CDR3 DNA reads TGTGCCAGCAGCCACCAACCCACCCAAGAGACCCAGTACTTC.

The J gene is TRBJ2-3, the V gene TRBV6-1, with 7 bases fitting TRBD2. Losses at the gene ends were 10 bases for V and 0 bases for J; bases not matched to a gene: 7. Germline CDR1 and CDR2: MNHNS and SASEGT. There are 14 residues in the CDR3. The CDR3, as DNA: TGTGCCACCAAATTAGCGGGCAGCACAGATACGCAGTATTTT. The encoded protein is CATKLAGSTDTQYF.

CDR3 sequence reads: CASSQGAGERTEAFF. The CDR3 DNA follows: TGTGCCAGCAGCCAAGGAGCAGGGGAGAGGACTGAAGCTTTCTTT. The chain carries TRBV3-1 and TRBJ1-1; the D gene is possibly TRBD1 (6 bases). There are 15 residues in the CDR3. Germline values: CDR1 LGHDT, CDR2 YNNKEL (reference sequence). V lost 1 base and J lost 5, with 14 bases in between.

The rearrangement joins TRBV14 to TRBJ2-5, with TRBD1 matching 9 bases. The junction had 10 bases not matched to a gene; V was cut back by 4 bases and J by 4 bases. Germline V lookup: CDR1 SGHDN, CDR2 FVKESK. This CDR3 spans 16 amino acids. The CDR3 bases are TGTGCCAGCAGCCCCACGTTCACAGGGGGCGCAGAGACCCAGTACTTC. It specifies CASSPTFTGGAETQYF. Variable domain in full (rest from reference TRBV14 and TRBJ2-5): EAGVTQFPSHSVIEKGQTVTLRCDPISGHDNLYWYRRVMGKEIKFLLHFVKESKQDESGMPNNRFLAERTGGTYSTLKVQPAELEDSGVYFCASSPTFTGGAETQYFGPGTRLLVL.

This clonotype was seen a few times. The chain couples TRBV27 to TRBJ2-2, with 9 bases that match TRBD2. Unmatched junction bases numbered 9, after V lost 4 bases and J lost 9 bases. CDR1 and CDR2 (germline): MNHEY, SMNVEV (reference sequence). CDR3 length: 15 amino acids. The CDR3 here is CASSSGSGSIRELFF. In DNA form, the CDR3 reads TGTGCCAGCAGTTCGGGTAGCGGGAGTATAAGGGAGCTGTTTTTT.

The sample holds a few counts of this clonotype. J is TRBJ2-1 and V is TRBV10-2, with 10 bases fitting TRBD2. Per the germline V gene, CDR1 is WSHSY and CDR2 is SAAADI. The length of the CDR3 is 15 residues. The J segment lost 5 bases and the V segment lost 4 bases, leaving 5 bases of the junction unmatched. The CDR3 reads CASSARTSGDNEQFF. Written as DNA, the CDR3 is TGCGCCAGCAGTGCCCGGACTAGCGGCGACAATGAGCAGTTCTTC.

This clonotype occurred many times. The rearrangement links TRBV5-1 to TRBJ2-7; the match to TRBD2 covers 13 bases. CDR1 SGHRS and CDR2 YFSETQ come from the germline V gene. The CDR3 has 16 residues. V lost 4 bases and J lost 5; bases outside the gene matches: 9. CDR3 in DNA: TGCGCCAGCAGCACCACCACGACTAGCGGGAGGAACGAGCAGTACTTC. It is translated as CASSTTTTSGRNEQYF.

CDR3 loop: CASSMRSSANTEAFF. CDR3 nucleotides: TGTGCCAGTAGTATGCGGTCGTCGGCGAACACTGAAGCTTTCTTT. This sequence joins TRBV19 and TRBJ1-1; D is unresolved. Trimming pared 3 bases from V and 1 base from J, leaving 12 bases between. Germline-derived CDR1 and CDR2 are LNHDA and SQIVND (reference sequence). This CDR3 spans 15 amino acids. The whole variable domain, filled in from reference TRBV19 and TRBJ1-1, reads DGGITQSPKYLFRKEGQNVTLSCEQNLNHDAMYWYRQDPGQGLRLIYYSQIVNDFQKGDIAEGYSVSREKKESFPLTVTSAQKNPTAFYLCASSMRSSANTEAFFGQGTRLTVV.

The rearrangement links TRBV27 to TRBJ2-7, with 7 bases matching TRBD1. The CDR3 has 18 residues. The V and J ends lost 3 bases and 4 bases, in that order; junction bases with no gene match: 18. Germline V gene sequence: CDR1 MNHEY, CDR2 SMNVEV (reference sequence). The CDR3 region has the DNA TGTGCCAGCAGTTTCTCCCTCGTCACAGGGGACGGGGCTTACGAGCAGTACGTC. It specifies CASSFSLVTGDGAYEQYV.

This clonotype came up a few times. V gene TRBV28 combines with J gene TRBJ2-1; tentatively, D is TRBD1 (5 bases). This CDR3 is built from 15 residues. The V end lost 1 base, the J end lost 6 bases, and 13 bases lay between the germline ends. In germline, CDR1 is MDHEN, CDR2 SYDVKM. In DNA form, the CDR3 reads TGTGCCAGCAGTTTATTTCCCGCAGGGATCAATGAGCAGTTCTTC. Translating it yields CASSLFPAGINEQFF.

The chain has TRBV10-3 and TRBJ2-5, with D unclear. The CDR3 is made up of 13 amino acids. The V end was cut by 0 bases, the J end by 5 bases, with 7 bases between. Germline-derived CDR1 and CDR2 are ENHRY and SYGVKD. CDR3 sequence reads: CAISESNGETQYF. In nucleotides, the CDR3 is TGTGCCATCAGTGAGTCAAATGGGGAGACCCAGTACTTC.

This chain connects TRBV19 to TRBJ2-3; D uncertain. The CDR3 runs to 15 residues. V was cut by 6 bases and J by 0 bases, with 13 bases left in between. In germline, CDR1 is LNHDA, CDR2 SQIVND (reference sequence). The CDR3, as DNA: TGTGCCAGTAGGGATGGGTCTGCTAGCACAGATACGCAGTATTTT. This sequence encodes CASRDGSASTDTQYF.

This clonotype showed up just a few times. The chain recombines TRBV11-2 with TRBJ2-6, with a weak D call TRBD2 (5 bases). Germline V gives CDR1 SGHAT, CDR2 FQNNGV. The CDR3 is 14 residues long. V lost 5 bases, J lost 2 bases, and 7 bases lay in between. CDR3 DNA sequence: TGTGCCAGCAGCGAGAGGGCTGGGGCCAACGTCCTGACTTTC. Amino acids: CASSERAGANVLTF.

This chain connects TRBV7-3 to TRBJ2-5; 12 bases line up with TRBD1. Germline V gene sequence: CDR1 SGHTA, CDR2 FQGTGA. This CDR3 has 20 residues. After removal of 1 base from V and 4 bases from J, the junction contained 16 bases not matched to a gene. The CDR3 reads CASSLSFRPGTGGEGETQYF. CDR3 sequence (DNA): TGTGCCAGCAGCTTAAGTTTTCGTCCCGGGACAGGGGGCGAGGGAGAGACCCAGTACTTC.

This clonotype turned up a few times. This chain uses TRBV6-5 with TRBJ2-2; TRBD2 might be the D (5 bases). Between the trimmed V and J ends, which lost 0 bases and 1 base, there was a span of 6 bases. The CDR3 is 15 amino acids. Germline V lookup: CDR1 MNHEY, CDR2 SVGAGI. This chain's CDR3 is CASSYSRGNTGELFF. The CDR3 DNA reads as TGTGCCAGCAGTTACTCACGGGGGAACACCGGGGAGCTGTTTTTT.